The 21 T cell receptor beta chains below come from one sample, sequenced in a study of T cell repertoires in cytomegalovirus infection. TCRdb re-called the reads with MiXCR, one entry per CDR3 protein. The sample includes 630,000 or so distinct CDR3 sequences, more than 20% of them seen just once. Sequencing was performed on CD8+ T cells from PBMCs. The receptors were gathered from a human donor in good health (CMV status not recorded). Some clones in this sample may be carry-over from other donors' samples.

This clonotype was recorded at least ten times. This chain uses TRBV12-3 or TRBV12-4 with TRBJ2-1; weak D call: TRBD2 (7 bases). CDR3 length: 16 residues. V dropped 7 bases and J dropped 4 bases, with 20 bases sitting between them. Here the CDR3 DNA reads TGTGCCAGCAATTCCCCCGGGGGAGGGGGGTACAATGAGCAGTTCTTC. This codes for CASNSPGGGGYNEQFF.

The chain couples TRBV15 to TRBJ2-3; no definite D call. The V gene lost 2 bases and the J gene lost 2 bases, with 8 bases spanning the gap. From germline, CDR1 is LNHNV and CDR2 YYDKDF (reference sequence). The CDR3 runs to 14 residues. CDR3 sequence reads: CATSRTMNTDTQYF. The DNA for the CDR3 is TGTGCCACCAGCAGAACAATGAACACAGATACGCAGTATTTT.

This clonotype was recorded at least ten times. J is TRBJ1-1 and V is TRBV28, with a possible D match to TRBD1 (5 bases). The CDR3 is made up of 12 amino acids. Trimming took off 6 bases at V and 6 bases at J, with 11 bases between the two ends. CDR1 MDHEN and CDR2 SYDVKM come from the germline V gene. The CDR3: CASRPGTSEAFF. In nucleotides, the CDR3 is TGTGCCAGCAGACCCGGGACTTCTGAAGCTTTCTTT. Variable domain in full (rest from reference TRBV28 and TRBJ1-1): DVKVTQSSRYLVKRTGEKVFLECVQDMDHENMFWYRQDPGLGLRLIYFSYDVKMKEKGDIPEGYSVSREKKERFSLILESASTNQTSMYLCASRPGTSEAFFGQGTRLTVV.

The table lists this clonotype with a few counts. The chain couples TRBV28 to TRBJ1-1; D perhaps matches TRBD1 (6 bases). Trimming took 6 bases from V and 8 from J, leaving 10 bases between them. The CDR3 totals 11 residues. Germline V gene sequence: CDR1 MDHEN, CDR2 SYDVKM. As DNA, the CDR3 is TGTGCCAGCAGAACAGGGATGGAAGCTTTCTTT. It is translated as CASRTGMEAFF.

At least ten counts were recorded for this clonotype. The rearrangement links TRBV6-2 or TRBV6-3 to TRBJ2-7, with D possibly TRBD1 on 5 matching bases. The CDR3 runs 14 residues. The germline CDR1 and CDR2 sequences are MNHEY and SVGEGT. V dropped 4 bases and J dropped 5 bases, with 15 bases sitting between them. Here the CDR3 DNA reads TGTGCCAGCAGTTTGGCAGGGATGATCCACGAGCAGTACTTC. Translated: CASSLAGMIHEQYF.

V usage is TRBV7-6 and J usage is TRBJ2-1, with D possibly being TRBD2 (5 bases). V was trimmed by 4 bases and J by 3 bases, leaving 13 bases between them. Germline CDR1 reads SGHVS; CDR2 reads FNYEAQ. The CDR3 sequence is 15 residues long. CDR3 amino acids: CASSYPAAGYNEQFF. The CDR3 DNA is TGTGCCAGCAGCTACCCAGCGGCGGGCTACAATGAGCAGTTCTTC.

With respect to this clonotype: Being one base from a much bigger clone, this may be a read error. V gene TRBV7-9 combines with J gene TRBJ1-3, with TRBD1 as a possible D gene (6 bases). Trimming cost V 3 bases and J 6 bases, with 12 bases left between them. The length of the CDR3 is 14 residues. Germline CDR1 is SEHNR and CDR2 is FQNEAQ (reference sequence). The CDR3 loop is CASSFADSLNTIYF. The CDR3 DNA sequence: TGTGCCAGCAGCTTCGCGGACAGCTTAAACACCATATATTTT.

This clonotype was recorded many times. The J gene is TRBJ2-7, the V gene TRBV7-9; D might be TRBD1 or TRBD2, each matching 5 bases. Germline CDR1 reads SEHNR; CDR2 reads FQNEAQ (reference sequence). V gave up 2 bases and J gave up 5 bases, with 7 bases separating them. This CDR3 is built from 12 residues. The CDR3 sequence is CASSLLGDEQYV. The CDR3 bases are TGTGCCAGCAGCTTATTGGGGGACGAGCAGTACGTC.

Comments on this clonotype: A much larger clone sits a single nucleotide away, making a read error possible. This rearrangement joins TRBV7-6 to TRBJ2-2; D not certain. This CDR3 spans 12 amino acids. Germline CDR1 SGHVS, CDR2 FNYEAQ. In DNA, the CDR3 is TGTGTCAGCACCACGGGCACCGGGGAGCTGTTTTTT. Protein sequence: CVSTTGTGELFF.

The chain carries TRBV24-1 and TRBJ2-1; unclear D gene. The V gene's germline CDR1 is KGHDR and CDR2 SFDVKD. V dropped 4 bases and J dropped 3 bases, with 3 bases sitting between them. This CDR3 comprises 12 residues. CDR3 DNA: TGTGCCACCAGTGACAACTACAATGAGCAGTTCTTC. The encoded protein is CATSDNYNEQFF.

Note on this clonotype: A much larger clone sits a single nucleotide away, making a read error possible. The CDR3 coding sequence is TGTGCCAGCTTCAAGAGTGCCAATGAGCAGTTCTTC. It specifies CASFKSANEQFF. The rearrangement links TRBV7-9 to TRBJ2-1; D unclear. There are 12 residues in the CDR3. CDR1 and CDR2 (germline): SEHNR, FQNEAQ (reference sequence). The germline V and J ends were trimmed by 8 bases and 6 bases, with 11 bases remaining between them.

This clonotype has ten or more counts. The chain carries TRBV27 and TRBJ2-1, with D possibly TRBD2 on 5 matching bases. This CDR3 has 13 amino acids. CDR1 and CDR2 from the germline V gene are MNHEY and SMNVEV (reference sequence). V was cut by 5 bases and J by 7 bases, with 12 bases left in between. The DNA of the CDR3 is TGTGCCAGCAGTGGGAGCGTAGTTAATGAGCAGTTCTTC. Residues: CASSGSVVNEQFF.

The chain is built from TRBV20-1 and TRBJ2-5; 12 bases are shared with TRBD2. The CDR3 runs to 18 residues. After removal of 4 bases from V and 5 bases from J, the junction contained 17 bases not matched to a gene. CDR1 DFQATT and CDR2 SNEGSKA come from the germline V gene (reference sequence). CDR3 in amino acids: CSATHNSLLAGGLETQYF. The CDR3 DNA is TGCAGTGCTACCCACAACTCTCTACTAGCGGGGGGCCTCGAGACCCAGTACTTC.

In its sample, this clonotype was seen once. Given a much more abundant clone one base away, this may be a read error. The gene calls are TRBV2 and TRBJ1-1; no firm D call. Germline values: CDR1 SNHLY, CDR2 FYNNEI. The CDR3 is made up of 12 amino acids. V was clipped by 8 bases and J by 6 bases, with 13 bases between them. The CDR3 region has the DNA TGTGCCAGCGGCGTCATAAACTCTGAAGCTTTCTTT. It specifies CASGVINSEAFF.

This clonotype was counted at least ten times. The chain has TRBV10-3 and TRBJ2-7, with 7 bases aligning to TRBD1. CDR3 length: 15 amino acids. The junction had 13 bases not matched to a gene; V was cut back by 9 bases and J by 2 bases. CDR1 ENHRY and CDR2 SYGVKD come from the germline V gene. Here the CDR3 DNA reads TGTGCCATTGACACCGGGACAGCGATTACCTACGAGCAGTACTTC. It is translated as CAIDTGTAITYEQYF.

This chain connects TRBV7-9 to TRBJ2-1; 10 bases are a match to TRBD1. The V gene end was trimmed by 7 bases and the J gene end by 0 bases; junction bases not matched to a gene: 3. The CDR3 sequence is 15 residues long. The germline V gene encodes CDR1 SEHNR and CDR2 FQNEAQ (reference sequence). The CDR3: CASTDRGPSYNEQFF. The DNA of the CDR3 is TGTGCCAGCACCGACAGGGGGCCCTCCTACAATGAGCAGTTCTTC.

This clonotype was detected a few times. The CDR3 bases are TGCAGTGCTAGGGGTACAAGGGATACTCCTGGAAACACCATATATTTT. It yields the protein CSARGTRDTPGNTIYF. The V and J genes are TRBV20-1 and TRBJ1-3; D uncertain. With 3 bases removed from V and 2 bases from J, the gap between germline ends came to 17 bases. CDR1 and CDR2 (germline): DFQATT, SNEGSKA (reference sequence). CDR3 length equals 16 residues.

This clonotype has ten or more counts. V is TRBV27 and J is TRBJ2-1, with 9 bases matching TRBD2. With V trimmed by 5 bases and J by 4 bases, 6 bases remained unmatched. This CDR3 is built from 15 residues. Germline assignment: CDR1 MNHEY and CDR2 SMNVEV (reference sequence). The CDR3 loop reads CASSPGTSTYNEQFF. In DNA, the CDR3 is TGTGCCAGCAGTCCGGGGACTAGCACTTACAATGAGCAGTTCTTC.

V and J are TRBV20-1 and TRBJ1-2; a possible D gene is TRBD1 (5 bases). Germline V gene lookup returns CDR1 DFQATT and CDR2 SNEGSKA (reference sequence). Trimming removed 1 base at V and 7 bases at J, with 10 bases between. CDR3 length: 12 amino acids. CDR3: CSARGGALGYTF. Written as DNA, the CDR3 is TGCAGTGCTAGAGGTGGGGCGCTTGGCTACACCTTC.

There are many counts of this clonotype. The chain recombines TRBV6-5 with TRBJ1-5, with no clear D. Trimming removed 3 bases from V and 0 bases from J, with 15 bases in between. Germline V CDR1 and CDR2: MNHEY, SVGAGI. The CDR3 runs to 17 residues. The CDR3, as DNA: TGTGCCAGCAGTTATGAGGCCAGAGATTATAGCAATCAGCCCCAGCATTTT. Translation: CASSYEARDYSNQPQHF.

This chain links TRBV29-1 with TRBJ2-1; tentatively, D is TRBD1 (5 bases). Trimming took 3 bases from V and 5 from J, leaving 17 bases between them. Germline CDR1 reads SQVTM; CDR2 reads ANQGSEA. This CDR3 is built from 15 residues. CDR3 protein: CSVELAGKGDNEQFF. CDR3 nucleotide sequence: TGCAGCGTTGAGTTGGCAGGGAAGGGCGACAATGAGCAGTTCTTC.